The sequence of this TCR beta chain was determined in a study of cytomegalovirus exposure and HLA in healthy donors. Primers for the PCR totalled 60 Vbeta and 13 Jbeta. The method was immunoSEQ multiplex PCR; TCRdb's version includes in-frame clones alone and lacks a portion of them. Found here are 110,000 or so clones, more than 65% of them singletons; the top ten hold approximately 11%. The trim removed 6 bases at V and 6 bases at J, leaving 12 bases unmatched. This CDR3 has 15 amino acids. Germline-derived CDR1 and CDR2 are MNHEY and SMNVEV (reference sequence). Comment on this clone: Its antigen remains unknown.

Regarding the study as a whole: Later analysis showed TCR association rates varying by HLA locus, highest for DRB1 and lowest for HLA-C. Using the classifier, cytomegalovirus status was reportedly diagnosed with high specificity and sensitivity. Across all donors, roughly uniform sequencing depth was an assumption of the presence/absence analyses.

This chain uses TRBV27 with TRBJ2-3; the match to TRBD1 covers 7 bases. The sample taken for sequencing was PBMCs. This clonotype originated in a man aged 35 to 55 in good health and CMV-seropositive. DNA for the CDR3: TGTGCCAGCAGGACACCGGGACAGTCCCCGGATACGCAGTATTTT. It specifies CASRTPGQSPDTQYF.